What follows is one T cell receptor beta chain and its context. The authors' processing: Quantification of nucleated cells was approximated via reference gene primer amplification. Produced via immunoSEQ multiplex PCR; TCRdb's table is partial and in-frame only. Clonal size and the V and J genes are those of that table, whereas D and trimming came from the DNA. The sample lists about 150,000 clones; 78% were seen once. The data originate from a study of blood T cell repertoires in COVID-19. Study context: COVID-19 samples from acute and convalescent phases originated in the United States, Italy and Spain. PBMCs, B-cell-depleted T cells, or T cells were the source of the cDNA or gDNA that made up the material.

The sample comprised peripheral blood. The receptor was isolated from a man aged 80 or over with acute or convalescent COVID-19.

CDR3 sequence reads: CASSSDRSYEQYF. As DNA, the CDR3 is TGTGCCAGCAGCTCGGACAGAAGCTACGAGCAGTACTTC. The rearrangement uses TRBV27 and TRBJ2-7; D may be TRBD1 (6 bases). The CDR3 runs to 13 residues. CDR1 is MNHEY, CDR2 SMNVEV, per germline (reference sequence). Trimming took off 6 bases at V and 3 bases at J, with 12 bases between the two ends.